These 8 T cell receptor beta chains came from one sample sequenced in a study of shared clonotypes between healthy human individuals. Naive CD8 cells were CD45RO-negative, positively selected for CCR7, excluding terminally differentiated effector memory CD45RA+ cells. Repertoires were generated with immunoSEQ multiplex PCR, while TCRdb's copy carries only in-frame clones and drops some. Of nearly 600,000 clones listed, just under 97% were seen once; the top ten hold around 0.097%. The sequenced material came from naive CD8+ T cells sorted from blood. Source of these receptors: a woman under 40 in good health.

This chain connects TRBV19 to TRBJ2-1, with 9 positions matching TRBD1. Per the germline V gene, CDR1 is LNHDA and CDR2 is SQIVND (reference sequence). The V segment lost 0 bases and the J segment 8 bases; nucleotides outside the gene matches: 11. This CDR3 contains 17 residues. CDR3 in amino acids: CASSIDLKGQGNDEQFF. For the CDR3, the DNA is TGTGCCAGTAGTATAGATCTAAAGGGACAGGGTAACGATGAGCAGTTCTTC.

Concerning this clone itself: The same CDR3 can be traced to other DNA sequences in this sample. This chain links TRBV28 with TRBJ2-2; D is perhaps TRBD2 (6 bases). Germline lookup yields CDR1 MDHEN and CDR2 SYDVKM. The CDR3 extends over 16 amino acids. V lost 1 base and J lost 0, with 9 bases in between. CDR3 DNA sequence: TGTGCCAGCAGTTTATATCGGGGGACGAACACCGGGGAGCTGTTTTTT. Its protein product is CASSLYRGTNTGELFF.

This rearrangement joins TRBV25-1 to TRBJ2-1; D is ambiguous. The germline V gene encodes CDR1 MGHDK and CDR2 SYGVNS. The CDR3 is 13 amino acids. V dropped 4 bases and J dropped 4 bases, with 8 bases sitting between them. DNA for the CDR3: TGTGCCAGCAGTGTTGGGATATACAATGAGCAGTTCTTC. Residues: CASSVGIYNEQFF. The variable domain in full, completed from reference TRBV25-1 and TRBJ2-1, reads EADIYQTPRYLVIGTGKKITLECSQTMGHDKMYWYQQDPGMELHLIHYSYGVNSTEKGDLSSESTVSRIRTEHFPLTLESARPSHTSQYLCASSVGIYNEQFFGPGTRLTVL.

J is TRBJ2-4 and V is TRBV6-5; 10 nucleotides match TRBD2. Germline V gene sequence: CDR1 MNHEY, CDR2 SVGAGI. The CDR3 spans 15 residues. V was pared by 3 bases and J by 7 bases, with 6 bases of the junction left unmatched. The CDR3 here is CASSYLAGESNIQYF. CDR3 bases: TGTGCCAGCAGTTATCTAGCGGGAGAGAGCAACATTCAGTACTTC.

The CDR3 DNA follows: TGTGCCAGCAGTTACATCGGGGCCAATGAGCAGTTCTTC. It is translated as CASSYIGANEQFF. The V call is TRBV6-5, the J call TRBJ2-1; D is perhaps TRBD1 or TRBD2 (5 bases each). The V gene's germline CDR1 is MNHEY and CDR2 SVGAGI. The CDR3 consists of 13 residues. Trimming stripped 2 bases from V and 6 bases from J, with 8 bases between.

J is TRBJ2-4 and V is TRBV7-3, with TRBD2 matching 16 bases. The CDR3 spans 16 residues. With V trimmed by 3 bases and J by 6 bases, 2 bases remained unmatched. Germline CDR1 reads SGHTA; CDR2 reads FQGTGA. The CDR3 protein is CASSLGLAGGRNIQYF. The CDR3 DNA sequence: TGTGCCAGCAGCTTGGGACTAGCGGGAGGGAGAAACATTCAGTACTTC.

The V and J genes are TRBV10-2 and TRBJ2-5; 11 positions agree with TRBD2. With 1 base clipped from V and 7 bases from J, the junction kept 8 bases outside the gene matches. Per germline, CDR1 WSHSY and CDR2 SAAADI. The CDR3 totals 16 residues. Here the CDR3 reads CASSELVAGGGWTQYF. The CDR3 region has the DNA TGCGCCAGCAGTGAGTTGGTAGCGGGAGGGGGTTGGACCCAGTACTTC.

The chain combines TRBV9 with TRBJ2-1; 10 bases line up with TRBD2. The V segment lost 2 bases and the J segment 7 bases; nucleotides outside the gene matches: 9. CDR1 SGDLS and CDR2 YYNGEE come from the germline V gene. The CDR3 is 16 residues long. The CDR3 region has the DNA TGTGCCAGCAGCGTGTTCGCAGCGGGAGGGCAGAATGAGCAGTTCTTC. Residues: CASSVFAAGGQNEQFF.